This T cell receptor (beta chain) was identified during a study of graft-versus-host responses after intestinal transplantation. The overall study: Multivisceral, liver-intestinal, or isolated intestinal transplants were performed in recipients. Tacrolimus and steroids were given for 3 to 4 years to all recipients after anti-thymocyte globulin induction. Broader study findings: The marrow of recipients harbored GvH clones, and ileum or blood showed some of them first. Subjects displaying graft-donor T cell macrochimerism possessed elevated graft-versus-host to host-versus-graft clonal ratios inside allografts.

About this clone: Its cognate antigen is unknown.

Germline lookup yields CDR1 MNHEY and CDR2 SMNVEV (reference sequence). V lost 8 bases and J lost 5, with 10 bases in between. This CDR3 contains 12 residues. Profiling relied on immunoSEQ multiplex PCR, and the TCRdb table lists in-frame clones only, not all of them. This table holds approximately 100,000 clones, roughly 86% found once. The rearrangement joins TRBV27 to TRBJ1-5, with D tentatively TRBD1 (6 bases). The sequencing here drew on PBMCs, taken 255 days after intestinal transplant. The sequence was collected from a human patient who received an intestinal transplant, so some T cells may come from the graft donor. DNA for the CDR3: TGTGCCAGCTCGACAGGCTATCAGCCCCAGCATTTT. It encodes CASSTGYQPQHF.